This passage covers 10 T cell receptor beta chains from one sample sequenced in a study of OX40 agonist ivuxolimab in advanced cancers. Data came from immunoSEQ multiplex PCR; TCRdb stores just in-frame clones and leaves some out. The table has 15,000 to 20,000 clones, more than 75% seen once. Source: CD4+ or CD8+ T cells sorted from blood, taken in a trial of the OX40 agonist ivuxolimab. The source of these receptors is an adult with an advanced solid tumor such as melanoma, head and neck, liver or kidney cancer.

V is TRBV27 and J is TRBJ2-3; no clear D. Per the germline V gene, CDR1 is MNHEY and CDR2 is SMNVEV (reference sequence). The CDR3 consists of 14 residues. Trimming took 6 bases from V and 6 from J, leaving 16 bases between them. The CDR3 DNA reads TGTGCCAGCAGCAACGGGCTCATGATGGATACGCAGTATTTT. It specifies CASSNGLMMDTQYF.

The J gene is TRBJ2-6, the V gene TRBV21-1; the table calls TRBD2, which could not be checked here. TRBV21-1 represents a pseudogene. This CDR3 has 18 amino acids. CDR3 loop: CASSKRAPNHSGANVLTF. The CDR3 coding sequence is TGTGCCAGCAGCAAAAGAGCCCCGAACCACTCTGGGGCCAACGTCCTGACTTTC.

Only one count was recorded for this clone. In nucleotides, the CDR3 is TGTGCCAGCAGCACTTCAACGGGACGCGCAGGAGAGACCCAGTACTTC. This encodes CASSTSTGRAGETQYF. J is TRBJ2-5 and V is TRBV7-2; D possibly uses TRBD1 or TRBD2 (5 bases each). The V gene lost 5 bases and the J gene lost 4 bases, with 20 bases spanning the gap. This CDR3 comprises 16 residues. From germline, CDR1 is SGHTA and CDR2 FQGNSA.

V and J are TRBV4-1 and TRBJ2-5, with a weak D call TRBD2 (7 bases). Germline V CDR1 and CDR2: MGHRA, YSYEKL. The CDR3 consists of 16 residues. Trimming took off 4 bases at V and 0 bases at J, with 15 bases between the two ends. DNA for the CDR3: TGCGCCAGCAGCCGAGGGGGGGCCAGAAACCAAGAGACCCAGTACTTC. It is translated as CASSRGGARNQETQYF.

The V call is TRBV18, the J call TRBJ1-3, with TRBD1 as a possible D gene (6 bases). Germline V CDR1 and CDR2: KGHSH, LQKENI. The CDR3 extends over 15 amino acids. V was pared by 3 bases and J by 4 bases, with 13 bases between. The CDR3 DNA reads as TGTGCCAGCTCACCGGCCCAGACAGGAGGAAACACCATATATTTT. Translating gives CASSPAQTGGNTIYF.

The sample holds a few counts of this clone. This sequence joins TRBV10-3 and TRBJ2-7, with D possibly being TRBD1 or TRBD2 (5 bases each). V was pared by 4 bases and J by 1 base, with 8 bases between. Germline CDR1 reads ENHRY; CDR2 reads SYGVKD. The CDR3 is 13 amino acids. Here the CDR3 reads CAISGGGSYEQYF. As DNA, the CDR3 is TGTGCCATCAGTGGTGGGGGATCCTACGAGCAGTACTTC.

This CDR3 is CASSVWGPRYEQYF. CDR3 coding DNA: TGTGCCAGCAGTGTCTGGGGCCCCCGATACGAGCAGTACTTC. The rearrangement joins TRBV2 to TRBJ2-7, with a possible D match to TRBD1 (5 bases). The CDR3 runs 14 residues. CDR1 SNHLY and CDR2 FYNNEI come from the germline V gene. Trimming pared 4 bases from V and 4 bases from J, leaving 14 bases between.

Only a few counts were recorded for this clone. CDR3 sequence: CASSRSVRGGSYEQYF. The CDR3 coding sequence is TGTGCCAGCTCACGATCCGTGCGGGGAGGATCCTACGAGCAGTACTTC. V is TRBV18 and J is TRBJ2-7; D possibly corresponds to TRBD2 (6 bases). V lost 4 bases and J lost 1, with 17 bases in between. Germline V gene sequence: CDR1 KGHSH, CDR2 LQKENI. The CDR3 runs 16 residues.

The rearrangement links TRBV2 to TRBJ2-1, with 11 bases fitting TRBD2. V gave up 4 bases and J gave up 16 bases; unmatched junction bases: 6. The CDR3 spans 12 residues. Germline-derived CDR1 and CDR2 are SNHLY and FYNNEI. CDR3 residues: CASSVLAGDGFF. The CDR3 nucleotides read TGTGCCAGCAGTGTACTAGCGGGAGACGGTTTCTTC.

This chain connects TRBV5-1 to TRBJ2-5, with D perhaps assigned TRBD1 or TRBD2 (5 bases each). Germline CDR1 and CDR2: SGHRS and YFSETQ. V dropped 4 bases and J dropped 2 bases, with 18 bases sitting between them. The CDR3 totals 16 residues. The CDR3 sequence: CASSLNPGRIQETQYF. As DNA, the CDR3 is TGCGCCAGCAGCCTGAACCCGGGACGGATACAAGAGACCCAGTACTTC.